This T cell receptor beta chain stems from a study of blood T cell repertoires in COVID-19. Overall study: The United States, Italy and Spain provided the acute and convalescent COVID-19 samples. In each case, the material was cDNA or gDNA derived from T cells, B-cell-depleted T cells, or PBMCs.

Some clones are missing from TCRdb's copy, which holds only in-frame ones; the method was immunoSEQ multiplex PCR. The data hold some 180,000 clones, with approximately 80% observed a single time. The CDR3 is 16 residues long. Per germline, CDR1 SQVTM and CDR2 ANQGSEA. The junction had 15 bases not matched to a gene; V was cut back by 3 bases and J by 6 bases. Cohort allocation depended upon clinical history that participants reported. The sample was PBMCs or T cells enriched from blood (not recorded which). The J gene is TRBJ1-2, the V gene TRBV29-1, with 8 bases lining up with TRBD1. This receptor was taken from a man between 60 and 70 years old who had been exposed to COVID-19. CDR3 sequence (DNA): TGCAGCGTTGATCGACCCTGGGGACAGGCGGGGGATGGCTACACCTTC. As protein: CSVDRPWGQAGDGYTF.